A single sample is the source of the 17 T cell receptor beta chains below, sequenced in a study of T cell responses to AZD1222 COVID-19 vaccine. TCRdb's table, derived via immunoSEQ multiplex PCR, lists solely in-frame clones and lacks some. The table includes about 79,000 clones, more than 75% detected once. The source was peripheral blood, collected on day 0 of AZD1222 vaccination. These receptors originate from an adult in good health.

The genes are TRBV5-4 and TRBJ2-1, with D perhaps matching TRBD2 (6 bases). In germline, CDR1 is SGHNT, CDR2 YYREEE (reference sequence). Trimming took 5 bases from V and 0 from J, leaving 12 bases between them. This CDR3 comprises 15 residues. The CDR3 DNA is TGTGCCAGCAGGTCTAGCGCGGACTCCTACAATGAGCAGTTCTTC. This codes for CASRSSADSYNEQFF.

The rearrangement links TRBV5-5 to TRBJ2-5; 7 bases align to TRBD1. The V segment lost 2 bases and the J segment 13 bases; nucleotides outside the gene matches: 14. Germline CDR1 is SGHKS and CDR2 is YYEKEE (reference sequence). This CDR3 is 14 amino acids long. CDR3 bases: TGTGCCAGCAGCTTCCGCCAGGGGGATGCCGTAAGGTACTTC. It specifies CASSFRQGDAVRYF.

V and J are TRBV10-3 and TRBJ2-3, with a possible D match to TRBD2 (5 bases). The CDR3 is made up of 14 amino acids. The germline V gene has CDR1 ENHRY and CDR2 SYGVKD. Trimming shortened V by 6 bases and J by 0 bases, and 10 bases separated the two germline ends. The CDR3 sequence is CAIRGGLSTDTQYF. In DNA form, the CDR3 reads TGTGCCATCAGGGGTGGACTTAGCACAGATACGCAGTATTTT.

The V call is TRBV5-1, the J call TRBJ2-7; 14 bases are shared with TRBD2. J was trimmed by 6 bases and V by 4 bases; bases with no gene match: 6. The CDR3 runs 15 residues. CDR1 SGHRS and CDR2 YFSETQ come from the germline V gene. CDR3 region: CASSPGLAGEGEQYF. DNA of the CDR3: TGCGCCAGCAGCCCGGGACTAGCGGGAGAGGGCGAGCAGTACTTC.

The genes are TRBV11-1 and TRBJ1-1; 7 nucleotides align to TRBD1. CDR3 size: 16 residues. Germline assignment: CDR1 SGHAT and CDR2 FQDESV (reference sequence). V was clipped by 0 bases and J by 1 base; unmatched bases: 5. The CDR3 coding sequence is TGTGCCAGCAGCTTAGCAGCGGGACAGAAGAACACTGAAGCTTTCTTT. Its translation: CASSLAAGQKNTEAFF. Drawing the rest from reference TRBV11-1 and TRBJ1-1, the complete variable domain is EAEVAQSPRYKITEKSQAVAFWCDPISGHATLYWYRQILGQGPELLVQFQDESVVDDSQLPKDRFSAERLKGVDSTLKIQPAELGDSAMYLCASSLAAGQKNTEAFFGQGTRLTVV.

The V call is TRBV27, the J call TRBJ2-2, with D hard to call. The ends were cut back, 4 bases at V and 4 bases at J, with 4 bases in the middle. CDR1 is MNHEY and CDR2 is SMNVEV in the germline V gene (reference sequence). The CDR3 has 12 amino acids. CDR3 protein: CASSYTTGELFF. For the CDR3, the DNA is TGTGCCAGCAGTTATACCACCGGGGAGCTGTTTTTT.

The J gene is TRBJ2-3, the V gene TRBV3-1 (or the pseudogene TRBV3-2); 8 bases map to TRBD1. The CDR3 has 16 amino acids. Germline V gene data show CDR1 as LGHDT and CDR2 as YNNKEL (reference sequence). V gave up 3 bases and J gave up 1 base; unmatched junction bases: 6. The CDR3 protein is CASSQDTGGRTDTQYF. CDR3 bases: TGTGCCAGCAGCCAGGACACAGGGGGTCGCACAGATACGCAGTATTTT.

This clone has a handful of counts. The chain links TRBV11-3 to TRBJ2-1; D gene unclear. Germline CDR1 is SGHNT and CDR2 is YENEEA. CDR3 size: 14 residues. The germline V and J ends were trimmed by 1 base and 9 bases, with 13 bases remaining between them. CDR3: CASSLAPTALEQFF. The CDR3 coding sequence is TGTGCCAGCAGCTTAGCCCCGACCGCGCTTGAGCAGTTCTTC.

V is TRBV11-1 and J is TRBJ2-3; TRBD1 or TRBD2 may be the D gene (6 bases each). Germline V gives CDR1 SGHAT, CDR2 FQDESV (reference sequence). The V end lost 3 bases, the J end lost 3 bases, and 13 bases lay between the germline ends. The CDR3 covers 15 residues. Here the CDR3 reads CASSFGRGGTDTQYF. CDR3 DNA: TGTGCCAGCAGCTTTGGCAGGGGAGGAACAGATACGCAGTATTTT. Looking up the rest from reference TRBV11-1 and TRBJ2-3 gives the full variable domain: EAEVAQSPRYKITEKSQAVAFWCDPISGHATLYWYRQILGQGPELLVQFQDESVVDDSQLPKDRFSAERLKGVDSTLKIQPAELGDSAMYLCASSFGRGGTDTQYFGPGTRLTVL.

The chain recombines TRBV7-9 with TRBJ2-1; TRBD1 matches at 8 bases. This CDR3 comprises 18 residues. With 1 base clipped from V and 7 bases from J, the junction kept 15 bases outside the gene matches. Germline loops: CDR1 SEHNR, CDR2 FQNEAQ (reference sequence). CDR3 loop: CASSLVQGGSGNTNEQFF. CDR3 coding DNA: TGTGCCAGCAGCTTAGTACAGGGGGGATCCGGGAATACAAATGAGCAGTTCTTC.

J is TRBJ2-3 and V is TRBV5-4; 11 bases map to TRBD2. V was clipped by 4 bases and J by 5 bases; unmatched bases: 6. Per germline, CDR1 SGHNT and CDR2 YYREEE (reference sequence). The CDR3 covers 15 residues. CDR3 DNA sequence: TGTGCCAGCAGCCAGACTAGCGGGACGGTAGATACGCAGTATTTT. This gives the protein CASSQTSGTVDTQYF. Complete variable domain (other parts from reference TRBV5-4 and TRBJ2-3): ETGVTQSPTHLIKTRGQQVTLRCSSQSGHNTVSWYQQALGQGPQFIFQYYREEENGRGNFPPRFSGLQFPNYSSELNVNALELDDSALYLCASSQTSGTVDTQYFGPGTRLTVL.

The chain couples TRBV5-1 to TRBJ2-1; D unclear. Germline V gene data show CDR1 as SGHRS and CDR2 as YFSETQ. V was shortened by 2 bases and J by 5 bases, with 8 bases between the two germline ends. The CDR3 contains 13 residues. CDR3 bases: TGCGCCAGCAGCTTTAACCTCAACAATGAGCAGTTCTTC. This encodes CASSFNLNNEQFF.

The J gene is TRBJ2-5, the V gene TRBV20-1; no definite D call. The CDR3 length is 11 residues. Germline V lookup: CDR1 DFQATT, CDR2 SNEGSKA (reference sequence). V lost 6 bases and J 5 bases, leaving 10 bases between the germline ends. The CDR3 region is CSAARMETQYF. As DNA, the CDR3 is TGCAGTGCCGCTCGGATGGAGACCCAGTACTTC.

The table lists this clone with a count of one. The chain links TRBV6-1 to TRBJ1-4; D uncertain. CDR3 length equals 13 residues. The V gene lost 1 base and the J gene lost 8 bases, with 8 bases spanning the gap. Germline CDR1 reads MNHNS; CDR2 reads SASEGT. CDR3 DNA sequence: TGTGCCAGCAGTGAAGGGATTGCGGAAAAACTGTTTTTT. Protein sequence: CASSEGIAEKLFF.

The chain combines TRBV3-1 (or the pseudogene TRBV3-2) with TRBJ1-5, with D unclear. Trimming removed 1 base at V and 5 bases at J, with 6 bases between. Per germline, CDR1 LGHDT and CDR2 YNNKEL (reference sequence). The CDR3 length is 13 residues. The CDR3 reads CASSQGWDQPQHF. The CDR3 DNA reads TGTGCCAGCAGCCAAGGATGGGATCAGCCCCAGCATTTT.

The rearrangement joins TRBV3-1 (or the pseudogene TRBV3-2) to TRBJ1-1, with D unclear. The CDR3 contains 13 residues. CDR1 LGHDT and CDR2 YNNKEL come from the germline V gene (reference sequence). V shed 4 bases and J shed 1 base, with 7 bases lying between them. CDR3 loop: CASSPRGNTEAFF. The DNA for the CDR3 is TGTGCCAGCAGCCCGCGGGGGAACACTGAAGCTTTCTTT.

This chain connects TRBV6-6 to TRBJ1-4; TRBD1 is a possible D gene (6 bases). Trimming cost V 6 bases and J 1 base, with 12 bases left between them. Germline assignment: CDR1 MNHNY and CDR2 SVGAGI (reference sequence). CDR3 length: 15 residues. The chain's CDR3 is CASRRDTRTNEKLFF. The CDR3 DNA is TGTGCCAGCAGAAGGGACACCAGAACTAATGAAAAACTGTTTTTT.